These 21 T cell receptor beta chains originate from one sample sequenced in a study of regulatory T cells in long-lasting Graves disease. Combining iRepertoire HTBI primers with Arm-PCR of CDR3 regions, the authors built TCR beta libraries. TCRdb fed the multiplex PCR reads into MiXCR, producing one record per CDR3 protein. The sample contains around 420,000 distinct CDR3 sequences, 15% of which appear only once. Time point denoted: newly diagnosed GD, antithyroid drugs for less than 3 months. With RNA extracted from PBMCs as input, the TCR library was made. These data were likewise used in another study, on T cells in Graves' hyperthyroidism and ophthalmopathy.

The input for sequencing was peripheral blood mononuclear cells (PBMCs), taken at new diagnosis, from a patient treated with antithyroid drugs. The receptors stem from a woman in her thirties or forties with Graves disease.

This clonotype was detected many times. The gene calls are TRBV29-1 and TRBJ2-7; maybe TRBD1 (7 bases). V lost 4 bases to trimming and J lost 3 bases, with 10 bases between them. CDR3 length: 12 residues. In germline, CDR1 is SQVTM, CDR2 ANQGSEA. CDR3 nucleotide sequence: TGCAGCGTTGCCAGGGGGGACTACGAGCAGTACTTC. It specifies CSVARGDYEQYF.

This clonotype was detected ten times or more. This chain links TRBV28 with TRBJ1-1; TRBD1 is a possible D gene (6 bases). The V gene's germline CDR1 is MDHEN and CDR2 SYDVKM. The CDR3 covers 14 residues. V was trimmed by 6 bases and J by 4 bases, leaving 15 bases between them. The CDR3 nucleotides read TGTGCCAGCAGACTGGGGGGGGGGCTCACTGAAGCTTTCTTT. Amino acids: CASRLGGGLTEAFF.

This clonotype was found many times. This sequence joins TRBV18 and TRBJ2-7, with unresolved D. Per germline, CDR1 KGHSH and CDR2 LQKENI. This CDR3 is built from 14 residues. V lost 3 bases, J lost 1 base, and 10 bases lay in between. DNA of the CDR3: TGTGCCAGCTCACCCCAGGACGGTTCCTACGAGCAGTACTTC. This encodes CASSPQDGSYEQYF.

At least ten counts were recorded for this clonotype. The V gene is TRBV11-3, the J gene TRBJ1-4, with D possibly being TRBD1 (6 bases). The ends were cut back, 0 bases at V and 7 bases at J, with 18 bases in the middle. This CDR3 contains 17 residues. Germline V gives CDR1 SGHNT, CDR2 YENEEA. The CDR3 loop is CASSLDIVGGAGEKLFF. As DNA, the CDR3 is TGTGCCAGCAGCTTAGATATCGTGGGGGGCGCCGGTGAAAAACTGTTTTTT.

This clonotype was recorded many times. The rearrangement joins TRBV2 to TRBJ2-1, with D perhaps TRBD2 (7 bases). V lost 11 bases to trimming and J lost 5 bases, with 13 bases between them. CDR3 length equals 12 residues. The germline V gene encodes CDR1 SNHLY and CDR2 FYNNEI. This CDR3 is CAGGAEDNEQFF. In DNA, the CDR3 is TGTGCCGGGGGGGCGGAAGACAATGAGCAGTTCTTC.

This clonotype was seen many times. The chain links TRBV27 to TRBJ1-1; D ambiguous. The CDR3 extends over 15 amino acids. Germline-derived CDR1 and CDR2 are MNHEY and SMNVEV (reference sequence). With 8 bases removed from V and 5 bases from J, the gap between germline ends came to 21 bases. The CDR3 DNA reads TGTGCCAGCTCCCTAGGAAAACCGGCGGGGACTGAAGCTTTCTTT. Translated, it gives CASSLGKPAGTEAFF.

This clonotype was observed many times. The chain carries TRBV20-1 and TRBJ2-5; 12 positions agree with TRBD2. Germline CDR1 reads DFQATT; CDR2 reads SNEGSKA (reference sequence). The CDR3 runs to 15 residues. The DNA for the CDR3 is TGCAGCGCCCACCTAGCGGGAGGGCCAGGGGAGACCCAGTACTTC. It specifies CSAHLAGGPGETQYF.

The sample holds many counts of this clonotype. The chain combines TRBV6-1 with TRBJ1-2; no clear D gene. The CDR3 is made up of 15 amino acids. V was pared by 3 bases and J by 2 bases, with 13 bases between. Germline values: CDR1 MNHNS, CDR2 SASEGT. CDR3 coding DNA: TGTGCCAGCAGTGATTCGGCACGGTCCAACTATGGCTACACCTTC. It codes for CASSDSARSNYGYTF.

Note on this clonotype: This may stem from a read error, because a much larger clone lies one nucleotide away. This chain uses TRBV10-3 with TRBJ2-7; 10 bases line up with TRBD1. After removal of 3 bases from V and 4 bases from J, the junction contained 3 bases not matched to a gene. Germline V gene sequence: CDR1 ENHRY, CDR2 SYGVKD. The CDR3 totals 14 residues. CDR3 bases: TGTGCCATCAGTGATGGGACAGGGGAATACGAGCAGTACTTC. It yields the protein CAISDGTGEYEQYF.

The chain carries TRBV6-2 or TRBV6-3 and TRBJ1-4; D call uncertain. CDR1 is MNHEY, CDR2 SVGEGT, per germline. The CDR3 contains 13 residues. V was trimmed by 4 bases and J by 0 bases, leaving 3 bases between them. The CDR3 protein is CASSSATNEKLFF. CDR3 bases: TGTGCCAGCAGTTCTGCAACTAATGAAAAACTGTTTTTT.

This clonotype appeared many times. The rearrangement uses TRBV2 and TRBJ1-6; D is undetermined. V was cut by 6 bases and J by 4 bases, with 10 bases left in between. Germline V gene lookup returns CDR1 SNHLY and CDR2 FYNNEI. The CDR3 has 14 residues. CDR3 residues: CASRVDGYNSPLHF. CDR3 coding DNA: TGTGCCAGCAGGGTTGACGGGTATAATTCACCCCTCCACTTT.

This clonotype was seen repeatedly, ten times or more. This chain joins TRBV5-6 and TRBJ2-5, with D tentatively TRBD2 (6 bases). This CDR3 has 14 amino acids. The germline V gene has CDR1 SGHDT and CDR2 YYEEEE. Trimming left V 4 bases short and J 3 bases short, with 13 bases between. The CDR3 protein is CASSRAGNKETQYF. The CDR3 nucleotides are TGTGCCAGCAGCAGAGCGGGTAATAAAGAGACCCAGTACTTC.

In this sample, this clonotype turned up a few times. The chain combines TRBV19 with TRBJ2-7; D ambiguous. Trimming shortened V by 4 bases and J by 4 bases, and 11 bases separated the two germline ends. This CDR3 spans 13 amino acids. Germline-derived CDR1 and CDR2 are LNHDA and SQIVND (reference sequence). CDR3 nucleotides: TGTGCCAGTAGTACGAAAAACCAGTACGAGCAGTACTTC. Its protein product is CASSTKNQYEQYF.

CDR3 sequence: CASSLDPGSNYGYTF. CDR3 DNA sequence: TGTGCCAGCAGCTTAGATCCGGGGTCTAACTATGGCTACACCTTC. The chain couples TRBV7-2 to TRBJ1-2, with D hard to call. Germline V gives CDR1 SGHTA, CDR2 FQGNSA. CDR3 length: 15 residues. The V end was cut by 1 base, the J end by 0 bases, with 9 bases between.

This clonotype was picked up many times. V gene TRBV10-3 combines with J gene TRBJ2-1; 8 bases are shared with TRBD2. The trim removed 10 bases at V and 5 bases at J, leaving 25 bases unmatched. The CDR3 contains 19 residues. Germline lookup yields CDR1 ENHRY and CDR2 SYGVKD. In DNA form, the CDR3 reads TGTGCCACCCTAGGCGGGGGACTAGGGGGGGAATTCCTTCACAATGAGCAGTTCTTC. Protein: CATLGGGLGGEFLHNEQFF.

A few counts support this clonotype. V gene TRBV7-8 combines with J gene TRBJ2-2; TRBD2 matches at 13 bases. The V and J ends lost 4 bases and 5 bases, in that order; junction bases with no gene match: 4. This CDR3 spans 16 amino acids. Germline lookup yields CDR1 SGHVS and CDR2 FQNEAQ. The CDR3, as DNA: TGTGCCAGCAGCTCGGGGACTAGCGGGATAACCGGGGAGCTGTTTTTT. This gives the protein CASSSGTSGITGELFF.

The sample holds many counts of this clonotype. At one end the junction does not follow the germline gene, possibly because of a read error. V usage is TRBV11-2 and J usage is TRBJ1-5; no clear D. The CDR3 extends over 13 amino acids. Germline CDR1 SGHAT, CDR2 FQNNGV. The CDR3 loop reads CANSAGFNQPQHF. The DNA of the CDR3 is TGTGCCAACAGCGCGGGATTCAATCAGCCCCAGCATTTT.

The chain uses TRBV14 and TRBJ1-4, with D unresolved. V was cut by 0 bases and J by 11 bases, with 10 bases left in between. CDR3 length: 13 amino acids. Looked up from germline, CDR1 is SGHDN and CDR2 is FVKESK. The CDR3: CASSQDRAEKLFF. CDR3 coding DNA: TGTGCCAGCAGCCAAGATCGGGCGGAGAAACTGTTTTTT.

The count of this clonotype is one. The junction departs from the called germline gene at one end, perhaps through a read error. This chain links TRBV7-3 with TRBJ2-2, with 14 bases identical to TRBD2. This CDR3 comprises 18 residues. The germline V gene encodes CDR1 SGHTA and CDR2 FQGTGA. CDR3 coding DNA: TGTGCCAGCAGATCGGGACTAGCGGGAGCCTTGAACACCGGGGAGCCGTTTTTT. This sequence encodes CASRSGLAGALNTGEPFF.

The CDR3, as DNA: TGTGCCAGCAGGCCACAGGGGTATAGCAATCAGCCCCAGCATTTT. It yields the protein CASRPQGYSNQPQHF. This chain connects TRBV6-2 or TRBV6-3 to TRBJ1-5, with 7 bases matching TRBD1. Germline V lookup: CDR1 MNHEY, CDR2 SVGEGT. The CDR3 covers 15 residues. J gave up 0 bases and V 6 bases, and 5 bases lay outside the gene matches.

This clonotype showed up just once. V and J are TRBV28 and TRBJ2-5; D may be TRBD1 or TRBD2 (5 bases each). This CDR3 is built from 13 residues. V was cut by 8 bases and J by 5 bases, with 15 bases left in between. From germline, CDR1 is MDHEN and CDR2 SYDVKM. The CDR3 here is CASPPRGAETQYF. CDR3 sequence (DNA): TGTGCCAGCCCTCCTAGGGGAGCGGAGACCCAGTACTTC. The whole variable domain, remainder taken from reference TRBV28 and TRBJ2-5, is DVKVTQSSRYLVKRTGEKVFLECVQDMDHENMFWYRQDPGLGLRLIYFSYDVKMKEKGDIPEGYSVSREKKERFSLILESASTNQTSMYLCASPPRGAETQYFGPGTRLLVL.